This T cell receptor beta chain emerged from a study of radiotherapy plus CTLA-4 blockade in lung cancer. Study-level findings and limits: Blood-borne expansion of tumor-derived TCR clones followed radiotherapy plus ipilimumab.

Comments on this clone: Its antigen is unknown.

Germline V CDR1 and CDR2: MNHEY, SVGAGI. This CDR3 comprises 15 residues. Trimming at V came to 6 bases and at J to 1 base, leaving 4 bases not matched to a gene. Data came from immunoSEQ multiplex PCR; TCRdb stores just in-frame clones and leaves some out. This table has about 120,000 clones, about 90% appearing once. V and J are TRBV6-5 and TRBJ2-2; 8 nucleotides align to TRBD1. The specimen was peripheral blood, collected from a patient treated with radiotherapy plus ipilimumab. This TCR came from a human donor with non-small cell lung cancer that progressed on radiotherapy plus ipilimumab. This chain's CDR3 is CASRTGTGNTGELFF. As DNA, the CDR3 is TGTGCCAGCAGAACCGGGACAGGGAACACCGGGGAGCTGTTTTTT.